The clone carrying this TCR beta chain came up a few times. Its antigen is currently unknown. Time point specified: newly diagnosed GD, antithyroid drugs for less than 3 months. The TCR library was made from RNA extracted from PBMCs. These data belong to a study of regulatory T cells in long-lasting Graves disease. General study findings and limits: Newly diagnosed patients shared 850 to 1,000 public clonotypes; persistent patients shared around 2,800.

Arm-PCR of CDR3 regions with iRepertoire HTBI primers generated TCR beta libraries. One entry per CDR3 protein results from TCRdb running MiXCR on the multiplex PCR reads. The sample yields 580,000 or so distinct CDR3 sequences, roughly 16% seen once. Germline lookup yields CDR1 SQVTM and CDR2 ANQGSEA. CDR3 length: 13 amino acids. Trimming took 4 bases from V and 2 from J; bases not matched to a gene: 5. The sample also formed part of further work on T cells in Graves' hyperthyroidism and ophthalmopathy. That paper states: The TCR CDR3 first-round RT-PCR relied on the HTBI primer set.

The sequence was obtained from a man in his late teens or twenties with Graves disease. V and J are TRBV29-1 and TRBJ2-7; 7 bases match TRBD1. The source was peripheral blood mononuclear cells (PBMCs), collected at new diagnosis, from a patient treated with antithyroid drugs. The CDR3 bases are TGCAGCGTTGGGTCCGGGACAGCCTACGAGCAGTACTTC. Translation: CSVGSGTAYEQYF.